The next 16 T cell receptor beta chains were all read from a single sample in a study of beta chain features in type 1 diabetes. Every bit of the isolated RNA underwent reverse transcription, so sequencing read expressed TCRB transcripts. Profiled with immunoSEQ multiplex PCR; TCRdb holds only in-frame clones, not every one. This repertoire shows around 300,000 clones, about 8% found once; its top ten account for approximately 1%. Input material: central memory CD4+ T cells from blood. The receptors shown here come from a woman between 18 and 29 years old in good health.

This clone was counted a few times. The chain employs TRBV5-6 and TRBJ2-1, with 7 bases that match TRBD2. Unmatched junction bases numbered 10, after V lost 0 bases and J lost 10 bases. The CDR3 contains 15 residues. The germline CDR1 and CDR2 sequences are SGHDT and YYEEEE. This chain's CDR3 is CASSLAGGGTFEQFF. The CDR3 DNA follows: TGTGCCAGCAGCTTGGCCGGCGGGGGAACCTTCGAGCAGTTCTTC. Variable domain in full (rest from reference TRBV5-6 and TRBJ2-1): DAGVTQSPTHLIKTRGQQVTLRCSPKSGHDTVSWYQQALGQGPQFIFQYYEEEERQRGNFPDRFSGHQFPNYSSELNVNALLLGDSALYLCASSLAGGGTFEQFFGPGTRLTVL.

The chain uses TRBV6-5 and TRBJ1-2; TRBD1 agrees at 8 bases. The germline gives CDR1 MNHEY, CDR2 SVGAGI. The junction had 7 bases not matched to a gene; V was cut back by 7 bases and J by 3 bases. The CDR3 has 14 amino acids. The CDR3 DNA sequence: TGTGCCAGCACCAATAGACAGGGGCACTATGGCTACACCTTC. This codes for CASTNRQGHYGYTF.

This clone was seen many times. J is TRBJ2-3 and V is TRBV29-1; 14 bases are shared with TRBD2. J gave up 0 bases and V 4 bases, and 9 bases lay outside the gene matches. Germline CDR1 SQVTM, CDR2 ANQGSEA. The CDR3 sequence is 18 residues long. The CDR3 spells CSVAGTSGSHTSTDTQYF. Written as DNA, the CDR3 is TGCAGCGTTGCCGGGACTAGCGGGAGCCATACTAGCACAGATACGCAGTATTTT.

This chain joins TRBV6-5 and TRBJ1-5; D gene ambiguous. Trimming shortened V by 6 bases and J by 6 bases, and 21 bases separated the two germline ends. The CDR3 has 16 amino acids. Germline values: CDR1 MNHEY, CDR2 SVGAGI. The CDR3 region is CASSYGPTSGGQPQHF. The CDR3 DNA reads TGTGCCAGCAGCTACGGACCCACCTCGGGTGGTCAGCCCCAGCATTTT.

Only a few counts were recorded for this clone. The rearrangement links TRBV30 to TRBJ1-1, with no clear D. This CDR3 has 13 residues. The ends were cut back, 7 bases at V and 0 bases at J, with 12 bases in the middle. Per the germline V gene, CDR1 is GTSNPN and CDR2 is SVGIG (reference sequence). The CDR3 DNA follows: TGTGCCTTATGCAATTTCATGAACACTGAAGCTTTCTTT. Translation: CALCNFMNTEAFF.

In its sample, this clone was seen a few times. The chain links TRBV7-9 to TRBJ1-2, with a possible D match to TRBD1 (6 bases). V was shortened by 2 bases and J by 4 bases, with 11 bases between the two germline ends. Germline V CDR1 and CDR2: SEHNR, FQNEAQ (reference sequence). The CDR3 covers 14 residues. In DNA, the CDR3 is TGTGCCAGCAGCTTAACCGGGACAAGCTATGGCTACACCTTC. It yields the protein CASSLTGTSYGYTF.

This rearrangement joins TRBV15 to TRBJ2-3; D is uncertain. V lost 0 bases and J 1 base, leaving 8 bases between the germline ends. The CDR3 totals 15 residues. CDR1 is LNHNV, CDR2 YYDKDF, per germline (reference sequence). This chain's CDR3 is CATSRDNQGTDTQYF. The CDR3 DNA reads TGTGCCACCAGCAGAGACAACCAGGGCACAGATACGCAGTATTTT.

The V and J genes are TRBV6-1 and TRBJ1-6; tentative D call: TRBD1 (5 bases). The V gene lost 4 bases and the J gene lost 5 bases, with 18 bases spanning the gap. The germline V gene has CDR1 MNHNS and CDR2 SASEGT. The CDR3 spans 17 residues. CDR3 DNA sequence: TGTGCCAGCAGTGCCAAGGCGGGGGGAGGAAATAATTCACCCCTCCACTTT. This encodes CASSAKAGGGNNSPLHF.

The chain uses TRBV7-2 and TRBJ2-7; a weak D match, TRBD2 (6 bases). The CDR3 runs to 15 residues. CDR1 SGHTA and CDR2 FQGNSA come from the germline V gene. V shed 0 bases and J shed 2 bases, with 11 bases lying between them. CDR3 DNA: TGTGCCAGCAGCTTAGCCGGGCGGGGACCCTACGAGCAGTACTTC. It codes for CASSLAGRGPYEQYF.

The chain links TRBV6-5 to TRBJ1-1, with a weak D call TRBD1 (5 bases). The V end lost 0 bases, the J end lost 0 bases, and 11 bases lay between the germline ends. The CDR3 totals 16 residues. Germline assignment: CDR1 MNHEY and CDR2 SVGAGI. The CDR3 sequence is CASSYSRGALNTEAFF. The CDR3 DNA reads as TGTGCCAGCAGTTACTCGAGAGGGGCCCTGAACACTGAAGCTTTCTTT.

A few counts support this clone. V is TRBV18 and J is TRBJ2-2, with no clear D. Trimming took 3 bases from V and 8 from J, leaving 10 bases between them. The CDR3 is 13 amino acids. Per germline, CDR1 KGHSH and CDR2 LQKENI. CDR3: CASSPDPIGELFF. CDR3 DNA sequence: TGTGCCAGCTCACCGGATCCTATAGGGGAGCTGTTTTTT.

This clone has just a few counts. Different DNA sequences within this sample yield the same CDR3. The chain uses TRBV5-1 and TRBJ1-1; no firm D call. Per the germline V gene, CDR1 is SGHRS and CDR2 is YFSETQ. V lost 0 bases and J lost 0, with 3 bases in between. The CDR3 covers 13 residues. The CDR3, as DNA: TGCGCCAGCAGCTTGGCCTTGAACACTGAAGCTTTCTTT. Translating gives CASSLALNTEAFF. Combining the CDR3 with reference TRBV5-1 and TRBJ1-1 gives the whole variable domain KAGVTQTPRYLIKTRGQQVTLSCSPISGHRSVSWYQQTPGQGLQFLFEYFSETQRNKGNFPGRFSGRQFSNSRSEMNVSTLELGDSALYLCASSLALNTEAFFGQGTRLTVV.

The chain has TRBV9 and TRBJ2-7; D is perhaps TRBD1 or TRBD2 (5 bases each). V was trimmed by 0 bases and J by 8 bases, leaving 15 bases between them. The CDR3 consists of 14 residues. Germline CDR1 is SGDLS and CDR2 is YYNGEE. CDR3 in DNA: TGTGCCAGCAGCGTAGAATTCGGGGCATCGAAGCAGTACTTC. Translating gives CASSVEFGASKQYF.

This clone has a handful of counts. CDR3 sequence (DNA): TGCAGCGTTCGCAGGGGTGGATACCAAGAGACCCAGTACTTC. As protein: CSVRRGGYQETQYF. The chain joins TRBV29-1 to TRBJ2-5, with a tentative D call TRBD1 (6 bases). Germline V CDR1 and CDR2: SQVTM, ANQGSEA. The CDR3 covers 14 residues. The germline V and J ends were trimmed by 5 bases and 0 bases, with 13 bases remaining between them.

This clone has more than one count but fewer than ten. This chain uses TRBV7-2 with TRBJ2-5; D may be TRBD1 or TRBD2 (6 bases each). V shed 1 base and J shed 5 bases, with 20 bases lying between them. The CDR3 length is 17 residues. CDR1 and CDR2 from the germline V gene are SGHTA and FQGNSA. For the CDR3, the DNA is TGTGCCAGCAGCTTAGGGGGGGCCGGTCGCCCCTCGGAGACCCAGTACTTC. This codes for CASSLGGAGRPSETQYF.

There are a few counts of this clone. This chain connects TRBV6-1 to TRBJ1-4; a weak D match, TRBD1 (5 bases). Germline CDR1 and CDR2: MNHNS and SASEGT. The length of the CDR3 is 17 residues. Trimming took off 2 bases at V and 8 bases at J, with 21 bases between the two ends. The CDR3 DNA reads as TGTGCCAGCAGTGAATACGGACCTGGGGCAGGGAACGAAAAACTGTTTTTT. This translates into CASSEYGPGAGNEKLFF.